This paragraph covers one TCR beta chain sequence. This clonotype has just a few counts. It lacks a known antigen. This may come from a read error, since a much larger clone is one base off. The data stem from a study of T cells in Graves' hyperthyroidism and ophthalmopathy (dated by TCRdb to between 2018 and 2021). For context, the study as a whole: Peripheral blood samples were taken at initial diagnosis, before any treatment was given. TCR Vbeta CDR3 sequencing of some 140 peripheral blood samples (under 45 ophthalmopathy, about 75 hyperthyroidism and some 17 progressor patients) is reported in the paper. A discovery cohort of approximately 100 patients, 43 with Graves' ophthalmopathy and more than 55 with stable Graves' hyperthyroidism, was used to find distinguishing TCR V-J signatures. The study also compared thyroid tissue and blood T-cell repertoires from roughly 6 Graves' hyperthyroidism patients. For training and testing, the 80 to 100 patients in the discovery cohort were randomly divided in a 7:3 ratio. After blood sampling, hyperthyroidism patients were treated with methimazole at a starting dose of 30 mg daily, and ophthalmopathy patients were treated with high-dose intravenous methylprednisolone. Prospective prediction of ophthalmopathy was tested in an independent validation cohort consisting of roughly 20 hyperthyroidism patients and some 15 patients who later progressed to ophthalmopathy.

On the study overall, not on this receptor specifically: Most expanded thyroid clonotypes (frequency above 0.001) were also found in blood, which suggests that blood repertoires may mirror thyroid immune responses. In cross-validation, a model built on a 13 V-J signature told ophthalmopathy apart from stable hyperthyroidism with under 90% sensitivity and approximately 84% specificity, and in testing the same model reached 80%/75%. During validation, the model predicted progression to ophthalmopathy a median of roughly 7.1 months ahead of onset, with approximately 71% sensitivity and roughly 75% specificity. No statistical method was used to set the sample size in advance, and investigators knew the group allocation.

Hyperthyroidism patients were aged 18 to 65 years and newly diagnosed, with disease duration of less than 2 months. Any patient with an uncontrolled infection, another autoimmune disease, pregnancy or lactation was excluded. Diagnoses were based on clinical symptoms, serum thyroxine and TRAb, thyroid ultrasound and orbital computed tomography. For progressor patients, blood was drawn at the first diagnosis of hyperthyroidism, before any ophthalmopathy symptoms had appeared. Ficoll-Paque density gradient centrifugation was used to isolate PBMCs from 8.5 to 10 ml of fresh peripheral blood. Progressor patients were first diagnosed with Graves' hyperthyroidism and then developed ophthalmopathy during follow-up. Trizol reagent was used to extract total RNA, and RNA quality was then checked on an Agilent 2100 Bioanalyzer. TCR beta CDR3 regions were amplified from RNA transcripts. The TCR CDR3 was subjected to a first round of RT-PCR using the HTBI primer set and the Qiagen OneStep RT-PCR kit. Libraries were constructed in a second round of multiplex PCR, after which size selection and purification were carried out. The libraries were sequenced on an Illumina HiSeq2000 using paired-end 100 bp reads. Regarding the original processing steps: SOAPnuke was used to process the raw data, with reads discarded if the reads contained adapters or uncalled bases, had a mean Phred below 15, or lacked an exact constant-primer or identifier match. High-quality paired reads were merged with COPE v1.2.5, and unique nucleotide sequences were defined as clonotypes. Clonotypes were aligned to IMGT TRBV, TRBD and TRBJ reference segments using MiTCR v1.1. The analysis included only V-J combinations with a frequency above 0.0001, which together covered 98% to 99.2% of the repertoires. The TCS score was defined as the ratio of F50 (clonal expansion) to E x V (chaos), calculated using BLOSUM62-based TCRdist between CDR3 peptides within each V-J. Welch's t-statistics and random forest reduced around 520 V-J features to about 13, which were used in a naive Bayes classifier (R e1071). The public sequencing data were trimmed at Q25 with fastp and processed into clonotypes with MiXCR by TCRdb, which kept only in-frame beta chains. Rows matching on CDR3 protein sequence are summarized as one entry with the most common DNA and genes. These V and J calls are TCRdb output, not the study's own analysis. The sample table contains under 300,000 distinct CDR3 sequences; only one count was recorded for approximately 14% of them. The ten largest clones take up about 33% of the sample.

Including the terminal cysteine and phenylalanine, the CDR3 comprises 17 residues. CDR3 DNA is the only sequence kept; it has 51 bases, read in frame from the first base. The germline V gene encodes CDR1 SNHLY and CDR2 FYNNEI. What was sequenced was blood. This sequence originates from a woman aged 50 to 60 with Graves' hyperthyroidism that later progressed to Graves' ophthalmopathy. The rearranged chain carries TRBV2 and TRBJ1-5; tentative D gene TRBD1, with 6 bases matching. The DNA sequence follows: TGTGTCAGCAAACGGGGTTGGGGGGCCGGGAGCAATCAGCCCCAGCATTTT. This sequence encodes CVSKRGWGAGSNQPQHF.